Given below is one T cell receptor beta chain in context. This clonotype occurred many times. Its antigen specificity is not known. Base qualities are not provided; no much larger clone lies one nucleotide away. The TCR beta CDR3 regions were amplified from the RNA transcripts. The first round of RT-PCR for the TCR CDR3 was performed with the HTBI primer set and the Qiagen OneStep RT-PCR kit. A second multiplex PCR round built the libraries, followed by size selection and purification. Sequencing of the libraries was done on an Illumina HiSeq2000 using paired-end 100 bp reads. The authors' analysis ran thus. SOAPnuke was used to process the raw data, with reads discarded if the reads contained adapters or uncalled bases, had a mean Phred below 15, or lacked an exact constant-primer or identifier match. COPE v1.2.5 was used to merge the high-quality paired reads, and each unique nucleotide sequence was defined as a clonotype. MiTCR v1.1 was used to align the clonotypes against IMGT TRBV, TRBD and TRBJ reference segments. Only V-J combinations with frequency above 0.0001, covering 99.2% of repertoires, were analysed. The TCS score was defined as the ratio of F50 (clonal expansion) to E x V (chaos), calculated using BLOSUM62-based TCRdist between CDR3 peptides within each V-J. Welch's t-statistics and random forest reduced roughly 540 V-J features to 10 to 15, which were used in a naive Bayes classifier (R e1071). Clones were called with MiXCR by TCRdb after fastp trimmed the public reads at Q25, and only in-frame beta chains were retained. Records with the same CDR3 protein are collapsed into one entry carrying the most frequent genes and DNA. These V and J calls originate from TCRdb's pipeline instead of the authors' own analysis. Present in this sample are 200,000 to 300,000 distinct CDR3 sequences, approximately 24% of which were seen just once. The biggest ten clones account for approximately 35% of the sample.

There are 15 amino acids in the CDR3, from cysteine to phenylalanine inclusive. Of the read, only the CDR3 DNA is kept; its 45 bases are in frame from base 1. The germline V gene encodes CDR1 SGDLS and CDR2 YYNGEE. V lost 5 bases and J lost 3 bases, and the count of bases not matched to a germline gene is 5. This entry comes from a study of T cells in Graves' hyperthyroidism and ophthalmopathy (dated by TCRdb to about 2019). Regarding the study in general: Peripheral blood was sampled at the time of initial diagnosis, prior to any treatment. TCR V-J signatures able to tell the groups apart were searched for in a discovery cohort of 90 to 100 patients, of whom roughly 42 had Graves' ophthalmopathy and 55 to 60 had stable Graves' hyperthyroidism. TCR Vbeta CDR3 sequencing of 130 to 150 peripheral blood samples (roughly 43 ophthalmopathy, roughly 74 hyperthyroidism and some 17 progressor patients) is reported in the paper. Prospective prediction of ophthalmopathy was tested in an independent validation cohort of approximately 19 hyperthyroidism patients and roughly 16 patients who later progressed to ophthalmopathy. The roughly 90 discovery patients were divided at random into training and test sets in a 7:3 ratio. Once sampling was done, hyperthyroidism patients were given methimazole at a starting dose of 30 mg daily, whereas ophthalmopathy patients were given high-dose intravenous methylprednisolone. The study also compared thyroid tissue and blood T-cell repertoires from a handful of Graves' hyperthyroidism patients.

Moderately to severely active disease, a Clinical Activity Score of at least 3, a NOSPECS grade of at least 4, and a duration under 3 months were present in ophthalmopathy patients. Any patient with an uncontrolled infection, another autoimmune disease, pregnancy or lactation was excluded. Clinical symptoms, serum thyroxine and TRAb, thyroid ultrasound, and orbital computed tomography formed the basis for the diagnoses. Ficoll-Paque density gradient centrifugation was used to isolate PBMCs from about 10 ml of fresh peripheral blood. Total RNA was extracted with Trizol reagent, and quality was checked on an Agilent 2100 Bioanalyzer. Points the paper makes about the study in general: No statistical method was used to fix the sample size in advance, and group allocation was not hidden from the investigators. During validation, the model predicted progression to ophthalmopathy a median of about 6.5 months ahead of onset, with 70.59% sensitivity and around 72% specificity. Most expanded thyroid clonotypes (frequency above 0.001) were also detected in blood, suggesting blood repertoires may reflect thyroid immune responses. A model built on a 13 V-J signature distinguished ophthalmopathy from stable hyperthyroidism, reaching 85% to 90% sensitivity and around 82% specificity in cross-validation and 80%/75% in testing.

This clonotype originated in a woman between 40 and 55 years old with Graves' ophthalmopathy. Sequenced input: blood. The sequence joins TRBV9 to TRBJ2-2; the central 9 bases match TRBD2. The CDR3 sequence is CASSPRTSDTGELFF. In nucleotide form, the sequence is TGTGCCAGCAGTCCCCGGACTAGCGACACCGGGGAGCTGTTTTTT. The variable domain in full, with residues beyond the CDR3 obtained from the reference TRBV9 and TRBJ2-2 genes, is DSGVTQTPKHLITATGQRVTLRCSPRSGDLSVYWYQQSLDQGLQFLIQYYNGEERAKGNILERFSAQQFPDLHSELNLSSLELGDSALYFCASSPRTSDTGELFFGEGSRLTVL.